This TCR beta chain was captured by sequencing in a study of T cell responses to AZD1222 COVID-19 vaccine. Whole-study findings and limits: White British people made up most donors, females outnumbered males, and clonal diversity was possibly underestimated. Spike as a whole was targeted by vaccine-associated CD4 TCRs, dominant at 160-218 and 743-854. Nearly half of spike-specific TCRs reportedly target unmutated variant regions.

From germline, CDR1 is LNHDA and CDR2 SQIVND (reference sequence). V was pared by 3 bases and J by 5 bases, with 7 bases of the junction left unmatched. This CDR3 is built from 15 residues. Clones were read by immunoSEQ multiplex PCR, and TCRdb kept only the in-frame ones, dropping some. The sample holds about 110,000 clones, 90% seen once. In the case of this clone: Its target is not known.

The V and J genes are TRBV19 and TRBJ2-5; TRBD2 aligns across 9 bases. The material was peripheral blood, obtained 28 days after the second AZD1222 dose. The source of this sequence is an adult who received the AZD1222 COVID-19 vaccine. CDR3 nucleotide sequence: TGTGCCAGTAGTATCCTAGGACTAGCGCTCGAGACCCAGTACTTC. This translates into CASSILGLALETQYF.